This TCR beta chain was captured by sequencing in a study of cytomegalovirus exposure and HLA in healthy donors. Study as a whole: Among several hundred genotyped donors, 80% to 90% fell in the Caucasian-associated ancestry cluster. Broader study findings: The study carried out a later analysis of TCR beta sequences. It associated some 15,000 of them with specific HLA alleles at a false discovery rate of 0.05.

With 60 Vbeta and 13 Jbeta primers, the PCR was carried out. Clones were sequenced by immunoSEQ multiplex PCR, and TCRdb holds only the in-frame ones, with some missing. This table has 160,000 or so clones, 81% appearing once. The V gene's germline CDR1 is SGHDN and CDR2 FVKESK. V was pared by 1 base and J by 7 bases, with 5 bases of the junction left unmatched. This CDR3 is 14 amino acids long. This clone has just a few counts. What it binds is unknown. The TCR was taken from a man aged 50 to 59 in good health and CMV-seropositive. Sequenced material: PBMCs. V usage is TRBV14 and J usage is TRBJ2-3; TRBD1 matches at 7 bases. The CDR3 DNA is TGTGCCAGCAGCCAAGCCAAGGGGGCGAATACGCAGTATTTT. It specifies CASSQAKGANTQYF. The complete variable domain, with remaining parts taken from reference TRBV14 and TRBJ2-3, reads EAGVTQFPSHSVIEKGQTVTLRCDPISGHDNLYWYRRVMGKEIKFLLHFVKESKQDESGMPNNRFLAERTGGTYSTLKVQPAELEDSGVYFCASSQAKGANTQYFGPGTRLTVL.